This T cell receptor beta chain came from a study of early T cells in non-severe SARS-CoV-2 infection. Study-level background: Alpha and beta chains were unpaired, from unsorted whole-blood bulk RNA.

Separate cDNA molecules each had unique molecular identifiers attached to them. TCRdb re-called the 5' RACE reads with MiXCR, one entry per CDR3 protein. In the table there are some 46,000 distinct CDR3 sequences, 9.3% of which are singletons. A few counts support this clonotype. CDR3 length equals 16 residues. V lost 3 bases and J lost 0, with 13 bases in between. Germline V gene sequence: CDR1 MDHEN, CDR2 SYDVKM. The clonotype comes from an adult who was a healthcare worker with PCR-confirmed SARS-CoV-2 infection or an uninfected control (not recorded which). This chain joins TRBV28 and TRBJ2-3, with a weak D call TRBD1 (6 bases). The sequencing input was whole blood. In DNA form, the CDR3 reads TGTGCCAGCAGTTTTAGGGACACATCTAGCACAGATACGCAGTATTTT. This gives the protein CASSFRDTSSTDTQYF.